This T cell receptor (beta chain) derives from a study of blood T cell repertoires in COVID-19. Overall study context: Researchers got acute and convalescent COVID-19 samples from the United States, Italy and Spain. PBMCs, B-cell-depleted T cells, or T cells provided the cDNA or gDNA that made up the material.

Between the trimmed V and J ends, which lost 1 base and 0 bases, there was a span of 12 bases. Germline assignment: CDR1 SGHRS and CDR2 YFSETQ. This CDR3 is 16 amino acids long. Data came from immunoSEQ multiplex PCR; TCRdb stores just in-frame clones and leaves some out. In the table there are a few hundred thousand clones, 89% of which are singletons. Sequencing input: peripheral blood. The TCR sequence derives from a man aged 18 to 30 who had recovered from COVID-19. The rearrangement uses TRBV5-1 and TRBJ2-3; D is possibly TRBD2 (6 bases). CDR3 sequence reads: CASSLNTRGSTDTQYF. CDR3 nucleotide sequence: TGCGCCAGCAGCTTGAATACGCGGGGTAGCACAGATACGCAGTATTTT.